The TCR beta chain described here comes from a study of Ad26.COV2.S vaccination and SARS-CoV-2 variants. Study as a whole: Into the muscle, Ad26.COV2.S was dosed once or twice, 56 days apart. Study results and caveats: It was reported that spike-specific CD8+ and CD4+ T cell responses were substantially broad after vaccination.

With respect to this clone: The antigen is unknown.

The sample's treatment: about 20 received Ad26.COV2.S at low or high dose, single or two shots; several received placebo; per-sample allocation not given. Samples analyzed were those drawn on day 63 after the first vaccine or placebo injection. Sequencing used immunoSEQ multiplex PCR; TCRdb keeps in-frame clones, though not all of them. The sample lists some 240,000 clones; 70% to 90% were seen once. This CDR3 is 17 amino acids long. The germline gives CDR1 SGDLS, CDR2 YYNGEE. The trim removed 4 bases at V and 5 bases at J, leaving 10 bases unmatched. The receptor's source is a person between 18 and 65 years old who received the Ad26.COV2.S COVID-19 vaccine or a placebo. This chain joins TRBV9 and TRBJ2-1; 12 nucleotides match TRBD2. Source: peripheral blood, taken in a trial of Ad26.COV2.S vaccine versus placebo. The CDR3 DNA is TGTGCCAGCAGCCTCCAGAGGACTAGCGGGAACCACAATGAGCAGTTCTTC. Translated, it gives CASSLQRTSGNHNEQFF.